This TCR beta chain was profiled in a study of T cells after yellow fever vaccination (dated by TCRdb to between 2017 and 2020). With respect to the entire study: The SMART-Seq v4 Ultra Low Input RNA kit was used to prepare libraries from fractions with low cell numbers. Bulk TCR alpha and beta repertoires were sequenced longitudinally to track T-cell clones before and after primary and booster YFV17D yellow fever vaccination. Two healthy male donors made up the cohort, one aged 18 to 29 years and the other aged 30 to 39 years. Blood was drawn at multiple timepoints before and after primary and secondary immunization, with bulk PBMC replicates and cell subsets isolated.

This clonotype has at least ten counts. The target of this receptor is not known. The sample holds no much larger clone one base away, and base qualities are not on file. The treatment or condition tag for this specimen amounts to: live attenuated yellow fever vaccine strain. At each blood-draw timepoint, two biological replicates of bulk PBMCs were obtained. PBMCs were isolated from peripheral blood using a standard Ficoll-Paque protocol. TriZol was used to extract RNA from bulk PBMCs, CD4 and CD8 fractions, and dextramer-positive and dextramer-negative fractions. What the authors observed across the whole study: Computational filtering was required because FACS-sorted repertoires could contain abundant contaminating clonotypes from the bulk population. A small share of clonotypes occurred in both CD4 and CD8 compartments, likely arising from convergent recombination. After the booster, most clones that had expanded after primary vaccination were detected again (approximately 95% of CD4 and more than 85% of CD8), suggesting broad maintenance of memory. The study included only a couple of donors, which limits how far the findings can be generalized. Compared with the primary T-cell response, the secondary T-cell response was faster but weaker, reaching its peak on day 5 rather than on day 15.

Synthesis of TCR cDNA relied on 5'RACE template switching, a step that introduced a universal primer site along with unique molecular identifiers. Priming for cDNA synthesis came from both the TCR alpha and TCR beta constant segments. Two PCR steps were used to amplify libraries, with sample barcodes and sequencing adapters being added in the second step. Libraries were sequenced on Illumina HiSeq 2500 (2x100 bp) or NovaSeq (2x150 bp). From the authors' description of their analysis: Reads were demultiplexed and collapsed into UMI consensus sequences with MIGEC, and V(D)J alignment was performed with MiXCR. Vaccine-responding clonotypes were identified with edgeR using replicate PBMC samples, with FDR below 0.01 and a log2 fold change above 5 up to day 15 being required. Bulk clonotypes were assigned CD4 or CD8 identity according to which sequenced CD4 or CD8 repertoire held them at higher abundance. Using fastp trimming at Q25 and MiXCR clonotype assembly, TCRdb reanalyzed the public sequencing data and kept in-frame beta chains. CDR3 protein duplicates are merged, each entry listing the most common genes and DNA. The V and J calls and clone size are TCRdb's, not the authors'. Within this sample are about 300,000 distinct CDR3 sequences, with 6.8% of them counted one time only. Jointly, the top ten make up 18% of the sample.

Spanning cysteine to phenylalanine, the CDR3 consists of 14 amino acids. Only the CDR3 DNA stays, 42 bases, in frame from base 1. V gives up 7 bases and J gives up 3 bases, and the segment between their germline ends measures 15 bases. The rearrangement joined TRBV12-3 or TRBV12-4 to TRBJ1-2, with the D gene not confidently named. The sequencing here drew on PBMCs, taken around 45 days after the first yellow fever vaccination. The TCR comes from a man aged 18-30 years who received the YFV17D yellow fever vaccine. CDR3 region: CASTSQPRDYGYTF. Here is the DNA: TGTGCCAGCACCTCACAGCCACGGGACTATGGCTACACCTTC.